A selection of T cell receptor beta chains follows, all from one sample in a study of T cell responses to AZD1222 COVID-19 vaccine. Sequenced by immunoSEQ multiplex PCR; TCRdb stores in-frame clones only, minus some. The sample consists of about 120,000 clones, over 75% of them appearing once. Sample: peripheral blood, taken on day 0 of AZD1222 vaccination. These receptors all stem from an adult in good health. Both conserved end residues are part of each CDR3. Each record gives: J gene, D gene, clone size, V gene, CDR3 DNA, CDR3 protein. The D gene is left open where the match is weak. For some rows the clone size is stated as once, few or many, or as a class when expanded; others skip it.

TRBJ1-1	.	.	TRBV3-1/TRBV3-2	TGTGCCAGCAGCCAAGAGAAAAACCTAGGCACTGAAGCTTTCTTT	CASSQEKNLGTEAFF
TRBJ1-3	.	.	TRBV5-4	TGTGCCAGCAGCTCGCCGGAAGCAGGAAACACCATATATTTT	CASSSPEAGNTIYF
TRBJ1-2	.	once	TRBV2	TGTGCCAGCAGTGCAGGGACCGCCGAAATCGGGGGCTACACCTTC	CASSAGTAEIGGYTF
TRBJ1-5	.	.	TRBV11-2	TGTGCCAGCAGCTCAGCCGCCCTCCAGCCCCAGCATTTT	CASSSAALQPQHF
TRBJ2-3	TRBD2	.	TRBV20-1	TGCAGTGCTAGTTTGTTACGGGGGGGGACTTTTACAGATACGCAGTATTTT	CSASLLRGGTFTDTQYF
TRBJ1-5	.	.	TRBV30	TGTGCCTGGGGACACCGCAATCAGCCCCAGCATTTT	CAWGHRNQPQHF
TRBJ2-7	.	.	TRBV10-1	TGCGCCAGCAGTGAGCGGAACGGCCCTCACGAGCAGTACTTC	CASSERNGPHEQYF
TRBJ2-1	.	.	TRBV3-1/TRBV3-2	TGTGCCAGCAGCCACGCCGCAGGATACAATGAGCAGTTCTTC	CASSHAAGYNEQFF
TRBJ1-2	.	.	TRBV28	TGTGCCAGCAGTACCCCGAGCCCAAGAGTAGGTGGCTACACCTTC	CASSTPSPRVGGYTF
TRBJ1-3	TRBD1	.	TRBV9	TGTGCCAGCAGCCTCCGGACAGGGGGCGGAAACACCATATATTTT	CASSLRTGGGNTIYF
TRBJ2-1	TRBD1	.	TRBV5-1	TGCGCCAGCAGCCCCCCCGGGACAGGCTACAATGAGCAGTTCTTC	CASSPPGTGYNEQFF